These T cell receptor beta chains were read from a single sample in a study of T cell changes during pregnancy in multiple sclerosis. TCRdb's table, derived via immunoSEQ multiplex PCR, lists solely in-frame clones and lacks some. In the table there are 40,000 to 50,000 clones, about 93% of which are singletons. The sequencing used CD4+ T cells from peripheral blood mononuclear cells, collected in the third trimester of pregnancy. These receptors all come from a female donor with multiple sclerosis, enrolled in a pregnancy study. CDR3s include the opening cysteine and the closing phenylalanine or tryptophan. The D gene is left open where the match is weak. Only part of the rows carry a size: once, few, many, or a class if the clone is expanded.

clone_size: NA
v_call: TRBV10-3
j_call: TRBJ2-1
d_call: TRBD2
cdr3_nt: TGTGCCACGGCCGGTACTAGCGGGAGAAGTGAGCAGTTCTTC
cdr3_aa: CATAGTSGRSEQFF

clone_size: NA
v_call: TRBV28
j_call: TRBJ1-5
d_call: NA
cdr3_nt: TGTGCCAGCCGTATACCAGGTAGTCAGCCCCAGCATTTT
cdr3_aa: CASRIPGSQPQHF

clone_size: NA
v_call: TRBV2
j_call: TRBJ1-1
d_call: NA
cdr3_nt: TGTGCCAGCAGAAATCAGGACTACACTGAAGCTTTCTTT
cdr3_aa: CASRNQDYTEAFF

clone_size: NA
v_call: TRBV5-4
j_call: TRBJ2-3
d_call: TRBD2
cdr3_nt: TGTGCCAGCAGCCGGGGGGGGACTAGTGGGCGCGATACGCAGTATTTT
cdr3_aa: CASSRGGTSGRDTQYF

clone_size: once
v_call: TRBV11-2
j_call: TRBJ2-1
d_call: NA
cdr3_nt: TGTGCCAGCAGCCCCATCCGGGGAAGTTCCTACAATGAGCAGTTCTTC
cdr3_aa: CASSPIRGSSYNEQFF

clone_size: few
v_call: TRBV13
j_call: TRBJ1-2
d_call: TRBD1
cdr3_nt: TGTGCCAGCAGCACCCCCCGGACAGGAGAAATTAACTATGGCTACACCTTC
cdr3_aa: CASSTPRTGEINYGYTF

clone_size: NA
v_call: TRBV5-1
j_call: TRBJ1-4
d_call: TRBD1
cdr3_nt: TGCGCCAGCAGCCTGGACAGGGAAGGCGAAAAACTGTTTTTT
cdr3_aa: CASSLDREGEKLFF

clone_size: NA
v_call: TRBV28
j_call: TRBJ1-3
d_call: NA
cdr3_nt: TGTGCCAGCAGTTTTCCAGGGATGAACACCATATATTTT
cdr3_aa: CASSFPGMNTIYF

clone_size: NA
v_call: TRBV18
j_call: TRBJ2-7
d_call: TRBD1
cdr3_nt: TGTGCCAGCTCAGCCGGACAGGGGATAAGGGCCTACGAGCAGTACTTC
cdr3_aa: CASSAGQGIRAYEQYF

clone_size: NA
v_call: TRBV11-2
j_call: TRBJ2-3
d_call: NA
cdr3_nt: TGTGCCAGCAGCTTAGGTGGGCGGGGTCGCGCAGATACGCAGTATTTT
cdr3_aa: CASSLGGRGRADTQYF

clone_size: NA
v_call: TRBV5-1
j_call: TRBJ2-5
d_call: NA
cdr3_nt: TGCGCCAGCAGCGCGGACAGTTTGGAGACCCAGTACTTC
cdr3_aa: CASSADSLETQYF

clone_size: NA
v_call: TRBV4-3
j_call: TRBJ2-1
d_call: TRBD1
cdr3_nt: TGCGCCAGCAGCCAAGGATTCGACAGGGCCCTCAATGAGCAGTTCTTC
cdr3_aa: CASSQGFDRALNEQFF

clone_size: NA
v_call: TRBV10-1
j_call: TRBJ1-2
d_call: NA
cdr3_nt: TGCGCCAGCAGTCCGGGGACTAACTATGGCTACACCTTC
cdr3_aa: CASSPGTNYGYTF

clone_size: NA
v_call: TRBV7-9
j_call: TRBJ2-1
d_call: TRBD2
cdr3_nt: TGTGCCAGCAGCTTAGAGGGACTAGTTATAGGGGCCGGGAATGAGCAGTTCTTC
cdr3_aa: CASSLEGLVIGAGNEQFF

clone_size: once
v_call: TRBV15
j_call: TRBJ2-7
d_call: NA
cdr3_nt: TGTGCCACCAGCAGAGAACGGCAGGGCGGCTACGAGCAGTACTTC
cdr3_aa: CATSRERQGGYEQYF

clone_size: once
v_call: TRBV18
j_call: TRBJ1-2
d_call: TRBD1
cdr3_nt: TGTGCCAGCTCACGAACGACGGCAGGGGGAAACTATGGCTACACCTTC
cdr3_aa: CASSRTTAGGNYGYTF

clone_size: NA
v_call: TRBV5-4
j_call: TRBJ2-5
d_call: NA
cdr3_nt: TGTGCCAGCAGCCCGACAGTACAAGAGACCCAGTACTTC
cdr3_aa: CASSPTVQETQYF

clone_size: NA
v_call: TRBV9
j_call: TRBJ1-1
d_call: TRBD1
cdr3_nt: TGTGCCAGCAGCGTCGGGACACAGGGGGCGCAAGCTTTCTTT
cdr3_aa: CASSVGTQGAQAFF

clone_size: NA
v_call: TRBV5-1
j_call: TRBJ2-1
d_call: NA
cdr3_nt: TGCGCCAGCAGCTTGACTAGCAGGCTAGGGAATGAGCAGTTCTTC
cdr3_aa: CASSLTSRLGNEQFF

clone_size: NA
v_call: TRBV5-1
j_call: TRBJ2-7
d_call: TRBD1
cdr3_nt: TGCGCCAGCAGACTCGACAGGGAGTTTCGCTACGAGCAGTACTTC
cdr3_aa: CASRLDREFRYEQYF

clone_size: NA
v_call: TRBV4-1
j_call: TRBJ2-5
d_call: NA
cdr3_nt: TGCGCCAGCAGCCAAGAATTGGGCGGGGGCACGTCACTAAGGGAGACCCAGTACTTC
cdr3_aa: CASSQELGGGTSLRETQYF

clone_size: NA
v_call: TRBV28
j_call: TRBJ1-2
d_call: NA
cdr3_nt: TGTGCCAGCAGTTTAGAGACAGGCGAGGGGGGCTACACCTTC
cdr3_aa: CASSLETGEGGYTF

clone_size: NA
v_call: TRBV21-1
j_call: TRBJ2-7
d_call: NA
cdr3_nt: TGTGCCAGCAGCATTACAGGCGCACCACCCTCCTACGAGCAGTACTTC
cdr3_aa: CASSITGAPPSYEQYF

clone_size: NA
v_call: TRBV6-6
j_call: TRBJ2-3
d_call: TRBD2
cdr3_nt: TGTGCCAGCAGCCCGGGGGGGGAGGGGCGGACGCAGTATTTT
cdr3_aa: CASSPGGEGRTQYF

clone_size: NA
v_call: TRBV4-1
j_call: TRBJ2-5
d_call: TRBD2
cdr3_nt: TGCGCCAGCAGCCAAGATGGGACGGGACTAGCGATAAACCAAGAGACCCAGTACTTC
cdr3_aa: CASSQDGTGLAINQETQYF

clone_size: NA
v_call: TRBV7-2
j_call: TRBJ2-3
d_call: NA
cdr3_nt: TGTGCCAGCAGCTTACAGGGGCTCGGCACAGATACGCAGTATTTT
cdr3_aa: CASSLQGLGTDTQYF

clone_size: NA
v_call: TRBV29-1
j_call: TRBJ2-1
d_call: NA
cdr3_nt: TGCAGCGTTGACGATCGGGAAGGGCGAGAAAATGAGCAGTTCTTC
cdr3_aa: CSVDDREGRENEQFF

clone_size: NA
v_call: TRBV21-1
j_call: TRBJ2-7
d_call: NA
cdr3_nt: TGTGCCAGCAGCATCCGGGACAGGGGTGGCGAGCAGTACTTC
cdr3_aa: CASSIRDRGGEQYF

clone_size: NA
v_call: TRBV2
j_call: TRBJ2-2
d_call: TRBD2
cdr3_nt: TGTGCCACCTCCGGGACTAGCGGGAACACCGGGGAGCTGTTTTTT
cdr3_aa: CATSGTSGNTGELFF

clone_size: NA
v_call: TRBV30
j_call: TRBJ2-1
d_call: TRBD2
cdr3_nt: TGTGCCTGGAGTGGGACTAGCGGCTACAATGAGCAGTTCTTC
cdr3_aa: CAWSGTSGYNEQFF

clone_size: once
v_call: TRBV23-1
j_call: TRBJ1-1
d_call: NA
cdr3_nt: TGCGCCAGCAGTCAAGCCGGGCAAGGGGCCACTGAAGCTTTCTTT
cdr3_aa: CASSQAGQGATEAFF

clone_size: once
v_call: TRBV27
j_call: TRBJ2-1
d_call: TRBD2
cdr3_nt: TGTGCCAGCAGACCAGCGGGACTCCTGGGGAGCTCCTACAATGAGCAGTTCTTC
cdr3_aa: CASRPAGLLGSSYNEQFF

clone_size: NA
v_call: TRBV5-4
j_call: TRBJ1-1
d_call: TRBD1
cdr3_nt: TGTGCCAGCAGCCACCGACAGGGGGGCACTGAAGCTTTCTTT
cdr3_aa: CASSHRQGGTEAFF

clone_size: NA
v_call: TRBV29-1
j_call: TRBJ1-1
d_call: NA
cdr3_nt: TGCAGCGTTGACCCCAGGGACACTGAAGCTTTCTTT
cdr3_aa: CSVDPRDTEAFF

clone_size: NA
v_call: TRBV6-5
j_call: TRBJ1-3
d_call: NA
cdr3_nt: TGTGCCAGCAGTTACTCGCCCGGCTCTGGAAACACCATATATTTT
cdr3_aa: CASSYSPGSGNTIYF

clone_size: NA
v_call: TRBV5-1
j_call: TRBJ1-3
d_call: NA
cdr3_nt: TGCGCCAGCAGCTTGGGGCAGGGGCGCTCCGGAAACACCATATATTTT
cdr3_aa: CASSLGQGRSGNTIYF

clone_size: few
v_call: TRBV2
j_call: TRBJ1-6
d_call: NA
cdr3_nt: TGTGCCAGCAGTGAAAACTCTGGGGCCTCACCCCTCCACTTT
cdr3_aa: CASSENSGASPLHF

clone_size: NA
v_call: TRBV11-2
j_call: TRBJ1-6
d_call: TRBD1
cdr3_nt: TGTGCCAGCAGCTACGGGACAGGGAAGAATTCACCCCTCCACTTT
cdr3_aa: CASSYGTGKNSPLHF

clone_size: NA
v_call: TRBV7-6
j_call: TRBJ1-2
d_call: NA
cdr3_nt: TGTGCCAGCAGTTGGGGGGTGGGCTATGGCTACACCTTC
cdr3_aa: CASSWGVGYGYTF

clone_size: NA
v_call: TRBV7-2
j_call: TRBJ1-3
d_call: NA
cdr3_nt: TGTGCCAGCAGCTTAGACAGGCCATCTGGAAACACCATATATTTT
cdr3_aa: CASSLDRPSGNTIYF

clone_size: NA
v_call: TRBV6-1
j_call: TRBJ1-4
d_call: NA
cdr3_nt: TGTGCCAGCAGTGCAACGAGTGAAAAACTGTTTTTT
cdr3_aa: CASSATSEKLFF